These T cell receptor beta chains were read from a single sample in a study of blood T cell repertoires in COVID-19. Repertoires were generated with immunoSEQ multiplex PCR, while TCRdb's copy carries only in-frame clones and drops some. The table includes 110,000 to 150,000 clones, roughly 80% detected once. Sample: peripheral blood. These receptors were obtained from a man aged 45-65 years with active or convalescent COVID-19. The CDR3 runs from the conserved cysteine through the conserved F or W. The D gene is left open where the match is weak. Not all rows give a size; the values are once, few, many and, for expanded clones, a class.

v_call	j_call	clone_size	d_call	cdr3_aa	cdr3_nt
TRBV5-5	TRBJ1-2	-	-	CASSPGRGGWGYTF	TGTGCCAGCAGCCCCGGACGGGGGGGATGGGGCTACACCTTC
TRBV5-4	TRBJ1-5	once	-	CASSFGMGGNQPQHF	TGTGCCAGCAGCTTCGGGATGGGCGGCAATCAGCCCCAGCATTTT
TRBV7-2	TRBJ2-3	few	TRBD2	CASSYKSGGTDTQYF	TGTGCCAGCAGCTATAAGAGCGGGGGCACAGATACGCAGTATTTT
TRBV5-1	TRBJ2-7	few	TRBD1	CASSLQGQGTYEQYF	TGCGCCAGCAGCTTACAGGGACAGGGAACCTACGAGCAGTACTTC
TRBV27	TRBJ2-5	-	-	CASSLFLGGGTQYF	TGTGCCAGCAGTTTGTTTCTTGGGGGAGGGACCCAGTACTTC
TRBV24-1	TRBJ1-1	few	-	CATSQTGAEAFF	TGTGCCACCAGCCAGACAGGCGCTGAAGCTTTCTTT
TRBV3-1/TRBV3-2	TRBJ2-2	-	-	CASSQGTRTGELFF	TGTGCCAGCAGCCAAGGGACAAGGACCGGGGAGCTGTTTTTT
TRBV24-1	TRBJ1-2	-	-	CATKGEADGYTF	TGTGCCACCAAGGGGGAAGCGGATGGCTACACCTTC
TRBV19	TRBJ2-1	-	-	CASSGMAGLPATNEQFF	TGTGCCAGTAGTGGAATGGCGGGACTCCCCGCGACGAATGAGCAGTTCTTC
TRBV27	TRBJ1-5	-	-	CASSFGGQPQHF	TGTGCCAGCAGTTTCGGGGGGCAGCCCCAGCATTTT
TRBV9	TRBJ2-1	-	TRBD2	CASSGSLAGGSYNEQFF	TGTGCCAGCAGCGGATCTCTAGCGGGAGGCTCCTACAATGAGCAGTTCTTC
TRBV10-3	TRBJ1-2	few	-	CATEDGGSGYTF	TGTGCCACCGAGGACGGGGGAAGCGGCTACACCTTC
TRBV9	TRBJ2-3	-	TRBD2	CASSTRPQTSGNVDTQYF	TGTGCCAGCAGCACCCGGCCCCAGACTAGCGGGAATGTAGATACGCAGTATTTT
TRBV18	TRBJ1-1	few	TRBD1	CASSRDRVGTEAFF	TGTGCCAGCTCACGGGACAGGGTTGGGACTGAAGCTTTCTTT
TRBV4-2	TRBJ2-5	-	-	CASSQDYSQETQYF	TGTGCCAGCAGCCAAGATTACAGTCAAGAGACCCAGTACTTC
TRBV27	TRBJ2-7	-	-	CASSDSGLPPNF	TGTGCCAGCAGTGACTCGGGACTTCCGCCGAACTTC
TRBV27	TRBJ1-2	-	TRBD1	CASSLTGNNYGYTF	TGTGCCAGCAGTTTGACAGGGAACAACTATGGCTACACCTTC
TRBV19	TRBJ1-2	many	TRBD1	CASSIATGPSYGYTF	TGTGCCAGTAGTATCGCGACAGGGCCTAGCTATGGCTACACCTTC
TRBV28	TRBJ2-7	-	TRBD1	CASSTMGQSSYEQYF	TGTGCCAGCAGTACTATGGGACAGTCATCCTACGAGCAGTACTTC
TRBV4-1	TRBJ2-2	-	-	CASSQARRLTGELFF	TGCGCCAGCAGCCAAGCGAGGCGTCTCACCGGGGAGCTGTTTTTT
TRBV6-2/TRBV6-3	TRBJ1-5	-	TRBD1	CASSSGQGADQPQHF	TGTGCCAGCAGTAGTGGACAGGGCGCCGATCAGCCCCAGCATTTT
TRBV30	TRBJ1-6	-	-	CAWSVGGSYNSPLHF	TGTGCCTGGAGTGTCGGGGGCTCCTATAATTCACCCCTCCACTTT
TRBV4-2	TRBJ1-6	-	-	CASSQQNSPLHF	TGTGCCAGCAGCCAACAGAATTCACCCCTCCACTTT
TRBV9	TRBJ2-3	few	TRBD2	CASSVRLAGDTDTQYF	TGTGCCAGCAGCGTCCGTCTAGCGGGAGACACAGATACGCAGTATTTT
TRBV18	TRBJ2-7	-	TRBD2	CASSPPEYISGRASYEQYF	TGTGCCAGCTCACCACCGGAGTATATAAGCGGGAGGGCCTCCTACGAGCAGTACTTC
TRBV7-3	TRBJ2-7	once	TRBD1	CASSLGPPGQGAYEQYF	TGTGCCAGCAGCTTAGGGCCGCCCGGACAGGGAGCCTACGAGCAGTACTTC
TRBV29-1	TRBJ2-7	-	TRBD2	CSVESTSGFEQYF	TGCAGCGTTGAATCGACTAGCGGTTTCGAGCAGTACTTC
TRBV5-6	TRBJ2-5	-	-	CASSLSETQYF	TGTGCCAGCAGCTTGAGCGAGACCCAGTACTTC
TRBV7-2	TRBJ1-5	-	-	CASSARSGGDQPQHF	TGTGCCAGCAGCGCCCGCTCGGGGGGGGATCAGCCCCAGCATTTT
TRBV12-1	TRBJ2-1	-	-	CASSYSGANSYNEQFF	TGTGCCAGCAGTTATAGCGGAGCCAACTCCTACAATGAGCAGTTCTTC
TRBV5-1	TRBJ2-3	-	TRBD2	CASSLSGGSADTQYF	TGCGCCAGCAGCTTGTCGGGCGGGAGCGCAGATACGCAGTATTTT
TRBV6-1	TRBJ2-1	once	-	CASSELGVSYNEQFF	TGTGCCAGCAGTGAATTAGGGGTCTCCTACAATGAGCAGTTCTTC
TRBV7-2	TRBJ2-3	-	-	CASSAGGPGADTQYF	TGTGCCAGCAGCGCAGGAGGGCCGGGCGCAGATACGCAGTATTTT
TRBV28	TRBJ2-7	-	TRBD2	CASRGGSYEQYF	TGTGCCTCGCGGGGGGGCTCCTACGAGCAGTACTTC
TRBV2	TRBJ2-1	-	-	CASSESPPGSGYEQFF	TGTGCCAGCAGTGAAAGCCCACCCGGGAGTGGGTATGAGCAGTTCTTC
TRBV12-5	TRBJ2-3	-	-	CASGLSLALSTDTQYF	TGTGCTAGTGGTTTGAGCCTAGCGTTGAGCACAGATACGCAGTATTTT
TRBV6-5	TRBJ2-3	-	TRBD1	CASSLDRGADTQYF	TGTGCCAGCAGCCTGGACAGGGGCGCAGATACGCAGTATTTT
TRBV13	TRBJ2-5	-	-	CASRGDGGLEETQYF	TGTGCCAGCAGGGGGGACGGGGGGCTTGAAGAGACCCAGTACTTC
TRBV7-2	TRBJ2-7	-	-	CASSSYRSSYEQYF	TGTGCCAGCAGCTCCTACAGGAGCTCCTACGAGCAGTACTTC
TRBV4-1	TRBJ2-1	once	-	CASSPGLFSYNEQFF	TGCGCCAGCAGCCCGGGACTTTTTTCCTACAATGAGCAGTTCTTC
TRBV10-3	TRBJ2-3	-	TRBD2	CAISEKVLAGFTDTQYF	TGTGCCATCAGTGAGAAAGTGCTAGCGGGGTTCACAGATACGCAGTATTTT
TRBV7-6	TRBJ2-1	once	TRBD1	CASSLGTGYNEQFF	TGTGCCAGCAGCCTGGGGACAGGGTACAATGAGCAGTTCTTC
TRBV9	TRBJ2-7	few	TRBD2	CASSVEGLAGDYEQYF	TGTGCCAGCAGCGTAGAAGGACTAGCGGGAGACTACGAGCAGTACTTC
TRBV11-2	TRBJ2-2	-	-	CASSLLTGRTGELFF	TGTGCCAGCAGCTTACTGACAGGACGCACCGGGGAGCTGTTTTTT
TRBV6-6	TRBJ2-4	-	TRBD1	CASSYGQGGNIQYF	TGTGCCAGCAGTTACGGACAGGGAGGCAACATTCAGTACTTC